The clone carrying this T cell receptor (beta chain) was seen once. The data stem from a study of technical replicates of blood from a handful of donors. Method: immunoSEQ multiplex PCR; TCRdb's copy keeps in-frame clones and lacks some. The table includes fewer than 75,000 clones, more than 75% detected once. Germline assignment: CDR1 MGHRA and CDR2 YSYEKL. V was clipped by 4 bases and J by 4 bases, with 9 bases between them. The CDR3 runs to 13 residues. This chain uses TRBV4-1 with TRBJ2-3, with D tentatively TRBD1 (5 bases). The sequence was collected from a human donor in good health. Some clones in this sample may be carry-over from other donors' samples. The specimen sequenced was PBMCs. CDR3 nucleotide sequence: TGCGCCAGCAGCCCCATAGGGGCAGATACGCAGTATTTT. Translating gives CASSPIGADTQYF.